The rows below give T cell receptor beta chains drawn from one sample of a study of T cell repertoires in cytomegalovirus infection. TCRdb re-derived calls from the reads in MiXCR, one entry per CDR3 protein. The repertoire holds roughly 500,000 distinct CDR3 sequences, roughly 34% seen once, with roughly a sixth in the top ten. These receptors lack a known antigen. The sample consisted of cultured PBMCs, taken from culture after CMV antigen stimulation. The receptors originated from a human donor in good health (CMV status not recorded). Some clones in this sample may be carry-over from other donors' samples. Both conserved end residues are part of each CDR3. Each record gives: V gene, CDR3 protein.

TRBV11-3,CASSLGQTNEQFF
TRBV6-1,CASRSTGGGDEQFF
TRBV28,CASSGHGQAGRGRQATDTQYF
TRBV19,CASSTRDSLFSDEQFF
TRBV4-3,CASSQWRGNRNEQFF
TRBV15,CATSSTGGGYTF
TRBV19,CASSIAGPGPGNTIYF
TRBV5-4,CASSFWGNEQFF
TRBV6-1,CASTVDGNTIYF
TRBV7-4,CASSLARSTAETQYF
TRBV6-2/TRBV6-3,CASSLPPGDEQFF
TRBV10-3,CAISDRENSPLHF
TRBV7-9,CASSLMGIQGNGYTF
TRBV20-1,CSATKSTGGTEAFF
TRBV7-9,CASRDTANTEAFF
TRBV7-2,CASSEDSNNSPLHF
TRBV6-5,CATRDRGKRLAGEVQYF